A selection of T cell receptor beta chains follows, all from one sample in a study of beta chain features in type 1 diabetes. The protocol was immunoSEQ multiplex PCR, while the TCRdb copy is restricted to in-frame clones and leaves out a portion. Altogether about 710,000 clones are present, more than 13% being singletons, with the ten largest covering 0.035% to 0.045%. Sequencing was performed on naive CD4+ T cells from blood. Receptors originate from a man aged 18 to 30 with type 1 diabetes. Each CDR3 is given with its conserved first and last residue. The D gene is left open where the match is weak. The size of a clone is reported for some rows only, either as once, few or many, or as a class for expanded clones.

13 - TRBJ2-1 - TRBV5-1 TGCGCCAGCAGCTTCAGCGAGCGGGATGAGCAGTTCTTC CASSFSERDEQFF
13 - TRBJ1-2 - TRBV7-9 TGTGCCAGCAGCTTACTGACCAACTATGGCTACACCTTC CASSLLTNYGYTF
15 TRBD1 TRBJ1-5 few TRBV7-2 TGTGCCAGCAGCTCCTTCAGGGGGAGCAATCAGCCCCAGCATTTT CASSSFRGSNQPQHF
15 - TRBJ1-1 - TRBV5-1 TGCGCCAGCAGCTGGCAGGGAACTATGAACACTGAAGCTTTCTTT CASSWQGTMNTEAFF
16 - TRBJ2-1 - TRBV10-3 TGTGCCATCAGAGTGGATAAGTCAGGGGGGTCCAATGAGCAGTTCTTC CAIRVDKSGGSNEQFF
12 - TRBJ2-1 - TRBV7-9 TGTGCCAGCAGCTTAGGGCGGGGCGAGCAGTTCTTC CASSLGRGEQFF
14 - TRBJ1-2 - TRBV6-1 TGTGCCAGCAGTGAAGATGGGGGTTTACGCGGCTACACCTTC CASSEDGGLRGYTF
13 TRBD1 TRBJ2-7 - TRBV29-1 TGCAGCGTTAGGGGGACAGGCAGCTACGAGCAGTACTTC CSVRGTGSYEQYF
15 TRBD1 TRBJ2-2 - TRBV5-1 TGCGCCAGCAGCTTGGAACAGGGGATGACCGGGGAGCTGTTTTTT CASSLEQGMTGELFF
14 TRBD1 TRBJ1-1 few TRBV9 TGTGCCAGCAGCCCCCAGGGGACAGGGGCGAAAGCTTTCTTT CASSPQGTGAKAFF
16 TRBD2 TRBJ2-1 - TRBV10-1 TGCGCCAGCAGTGAGTCGCGCGGGAGCTCCTACAATGAGCAGTTCTTC CASSESRGSSYNEQFF
14 TRBD2 TRBJ2-5 - TRBV19 TGTGCCAGTACCATGACTAGCGGGGAAGAGACCCAGTACTTC CASTMTSGEETQYF
14 - TRBJ1-2 - TRBV7-9 TGTGCCAGCAGCCCCTGGAGGGAACCCTATGGCTACACCTTC CASSPWREPYGYTF
10 - TRBJ1-1 few TRBV20-1 TGCAGTGCTAGTAAATTTGAAGCTTTCTTT CSASKFEAFF
13 - TRBJ1-2 - TRBV30 TGTGCCTGGAGAATAACAGGAGTCTATGGCTACACCTTC CAWRITGVYGYTF
13 - TRBJ2-3 few TRBV29-1 TGCAGCGTAGGGACCGCGGGCACAGATACGCAGTATTTT CSVGTAGTDTQYF
14 - TRBJ2-7 few TRBV2 TGTGCCAGCAGTGAGGGGGGTCACGGCTACGAGCAGTACTTC CASSEGGHGYEQYF
17 - TRBJ1-3 - TRBV30 TGTGCCTTCCGACCCCGGGGGACCCTCCTCTCTGGAAACACCATATATTTT CAFRPRGTLLSGNTIYF
15 - TRBJ2-7 - TRBV5-1 TGCGCCAGCAGCTTGGCCCAGGGTCCTAGGGACGAGCAGTACTTC CASSLAQGPRDEQYF
16 TRBD1 TRBJ2-3 - TRBV11-2 TGTGCCAGCAGCTTCGGGACAGGGGGCTTTACAGATACGCAGTATTTT CASSFGTGGFTDTQYF
12 TRBD2 TRBJ2-1 - TRBV29-1 TGCAGCGGGGGACTAGCTGGGGGCGAGCAGTTCTTC CSGGLAGGEQFF
14 - TRBJ1-5 few TRBV7-8 TGTGCCAGCAGCTCACGGACGCGCAATCAGCCCCAGCATTTT CASSSRTRNQPQHF
17 - TRBJ2-7 few TRBV7-6 TGTGCCAGCAGCTTATATCCCGGGGACACCTCCTCCTACGAGCAGTACTTC CASSLYPGDTSSYEQYF